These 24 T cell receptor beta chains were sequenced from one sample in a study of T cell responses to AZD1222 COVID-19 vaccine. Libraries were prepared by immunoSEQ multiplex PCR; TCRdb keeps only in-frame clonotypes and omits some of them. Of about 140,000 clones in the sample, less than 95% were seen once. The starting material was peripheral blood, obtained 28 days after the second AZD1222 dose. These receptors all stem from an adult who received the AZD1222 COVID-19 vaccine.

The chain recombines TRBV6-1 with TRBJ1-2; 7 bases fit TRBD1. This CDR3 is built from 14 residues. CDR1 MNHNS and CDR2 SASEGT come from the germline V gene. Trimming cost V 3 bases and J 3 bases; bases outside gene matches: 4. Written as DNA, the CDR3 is TGTGCCAGCAGTGAGCCACAGGGGCACTATGGCTACACCTTC. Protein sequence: CASSEPQGHYGYTF.

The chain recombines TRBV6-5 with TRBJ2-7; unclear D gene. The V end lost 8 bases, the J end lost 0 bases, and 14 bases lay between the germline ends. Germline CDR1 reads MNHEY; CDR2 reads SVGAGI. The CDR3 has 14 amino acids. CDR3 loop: CASQARFSSYEQYF. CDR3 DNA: TGTGCCAGCCAAGCAAGGTTTAGCTCCTACGAGCAGTACTTC.

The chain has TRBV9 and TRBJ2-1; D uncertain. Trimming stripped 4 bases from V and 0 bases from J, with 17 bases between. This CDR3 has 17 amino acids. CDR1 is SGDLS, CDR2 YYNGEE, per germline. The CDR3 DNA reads TGTGCCAGCAGCTCGGGCCGGGTCGTAAGCTCCTACAATGAGCAGTTCTTC. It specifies CASSSGRVVSSYNEQFF. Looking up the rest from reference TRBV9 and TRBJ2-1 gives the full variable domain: DSGVTQTPKHLITATGQRVTLRCSPRSGDLSVYWYQQSLDQGLQFLIQYYNGEERAKGNILERFSAQQFPDLHSELNLSSLELGDSALYFCASSSGRVVSSYNEQFFGPGTRLTVL.

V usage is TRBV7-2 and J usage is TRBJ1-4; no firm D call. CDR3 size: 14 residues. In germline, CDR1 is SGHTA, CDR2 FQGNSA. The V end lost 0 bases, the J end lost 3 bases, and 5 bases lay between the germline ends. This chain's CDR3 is CASSLASSNEKLFF. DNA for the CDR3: TGTGCCAGCAGCTTAGCCAGCTCTAATGAAAAACTGTTTTTT.

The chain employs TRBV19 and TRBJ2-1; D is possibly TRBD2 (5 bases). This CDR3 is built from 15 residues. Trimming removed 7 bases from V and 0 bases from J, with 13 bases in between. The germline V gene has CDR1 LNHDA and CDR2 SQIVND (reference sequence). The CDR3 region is CASTSDSSSYNEQFF. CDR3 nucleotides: TGTGCCAGTACCTCGGACTCAAGCTCCTACAATGAGCAGTTCTTC. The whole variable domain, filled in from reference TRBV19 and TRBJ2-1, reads DGGITQSPKYLFRKEGQNVTLSCEQNLNHDAMYWYRQDPGQGLRLIYYSQIVNDFQKGDIAEGYSVSREKKESFPLTVTSAQKNPTAFYLCASTSDSSSYNEQFFGPGTRLTVL.

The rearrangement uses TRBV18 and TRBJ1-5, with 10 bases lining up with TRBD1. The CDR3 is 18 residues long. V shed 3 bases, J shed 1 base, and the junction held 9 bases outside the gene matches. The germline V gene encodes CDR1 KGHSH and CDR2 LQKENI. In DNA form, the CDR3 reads TGTGCCAGCTCACCCGGGGGACAGGGGTTAAGAAGCAATCAGCCCCAGCATTTT. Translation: CASSPGGQGLRSNQPQHF. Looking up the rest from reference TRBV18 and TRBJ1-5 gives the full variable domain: NAGVMQNPRHLVRRRGQEARLRCSPMKGHSHVYWYRQLPEEGLKFMVYLQKENIIDESGMPKERFSAEFPKEGPSILRIQQVVRGDSAAYFCASSPGGQGLRSNQPQHFGDGTRLSIL.

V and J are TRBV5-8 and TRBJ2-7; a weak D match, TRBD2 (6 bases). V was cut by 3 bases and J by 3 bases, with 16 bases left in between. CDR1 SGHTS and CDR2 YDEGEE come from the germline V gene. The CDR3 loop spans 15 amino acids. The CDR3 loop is CASSWDPGENYEQYF. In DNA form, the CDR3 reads TGTGCCAGCAGCTGGGATCCGGGGGAAAACTACGAGCAGTACTTC.

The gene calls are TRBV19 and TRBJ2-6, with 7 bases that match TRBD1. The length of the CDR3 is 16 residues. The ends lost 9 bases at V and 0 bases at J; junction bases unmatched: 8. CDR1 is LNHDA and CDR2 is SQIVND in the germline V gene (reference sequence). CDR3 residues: CASRRDSFSGANVLTF. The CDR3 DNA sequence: TGTGCCAGCCGCCGGGACAGCTTCTCTGGGGCCAACGTCCTGACTTTC.

CDR3 in DNA: TGCGCCAGCAGCTCCCCGGGACTAGCGGTAGATACGCAGTATTTT. This sequence encodes CASSSPGLAVDTQYF. J is TRBJ2-3 and V is TRBV5-1, with 11 bases lining up with TRBD2. This CDR3 is 15 amino acids long. The ends lost 3 bases at V and 5 bases at J; junction bases unmatched: 5. Germline V gene data show CDR1 as SGHRS and CDR2 as YFSETQ.

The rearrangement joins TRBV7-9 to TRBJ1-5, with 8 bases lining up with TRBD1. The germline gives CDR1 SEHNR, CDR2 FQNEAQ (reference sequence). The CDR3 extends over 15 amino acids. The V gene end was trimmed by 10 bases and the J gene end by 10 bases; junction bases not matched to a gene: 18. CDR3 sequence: CATSQGAEGSHPQHF. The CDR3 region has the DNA TGTGCCACGTCCCAGGGGGCGGAGGGGTCGCATCCCCAGCATTTT.

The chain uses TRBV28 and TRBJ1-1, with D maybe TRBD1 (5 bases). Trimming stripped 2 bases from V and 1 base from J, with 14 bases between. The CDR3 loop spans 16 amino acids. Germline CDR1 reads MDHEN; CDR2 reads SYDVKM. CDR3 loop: CASSLVPGQGNTEAFF. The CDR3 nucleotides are TGTGCCAGCAGTTTAGTCCCGGGGCAGGGGAACACTGAAGCTTTCTTT. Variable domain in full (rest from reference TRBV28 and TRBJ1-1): DVKVTQSSRYLVKRTGEKVFLECVQDMDHENMFWYRQDPGLGLRLIYFSYDVKMKEKGDIPEGYSVSREKKERFSLILESASTNQTSMYLCASSLVPGQGNTEAFFGQGTRLTVV.

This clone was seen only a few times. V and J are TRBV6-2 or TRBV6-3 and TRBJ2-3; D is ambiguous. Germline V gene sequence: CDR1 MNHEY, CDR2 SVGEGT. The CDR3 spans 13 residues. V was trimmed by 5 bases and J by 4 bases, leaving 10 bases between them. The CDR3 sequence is CASSVALADTQYF. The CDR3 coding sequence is TGTGCCAGCAGTGTAGCCTTGGCAGATACGCAGTATTTT.

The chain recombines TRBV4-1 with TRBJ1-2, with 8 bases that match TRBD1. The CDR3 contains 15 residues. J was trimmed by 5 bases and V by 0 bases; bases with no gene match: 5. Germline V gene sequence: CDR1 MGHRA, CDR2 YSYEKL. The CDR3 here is CASSQDGTGTYGYTF. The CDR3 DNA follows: TGCGCCAGCAGCCAAGATGGGACAGGTACTTATGGCTACACCTTC.

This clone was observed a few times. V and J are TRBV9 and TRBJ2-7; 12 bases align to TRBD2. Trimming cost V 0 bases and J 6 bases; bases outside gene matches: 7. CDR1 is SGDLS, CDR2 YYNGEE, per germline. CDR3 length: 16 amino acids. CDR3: CASSVDGTSGRSEQYF. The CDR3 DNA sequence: TGTGCCAGCAGCGTAGACGGAACTAGCGGGAGGAGCGAGCAGTACTTC. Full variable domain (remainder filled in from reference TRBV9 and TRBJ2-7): DSGVTQTPKHLITATGQRVTLRCSPRSGDLSVYWYQQSLDQGLQFLIQYYNGEERAKGNILERFSAQQFPDLHSELNLSSLELGDSALYFCASSVDGTSGRSEQYFGPGTRLTVT.

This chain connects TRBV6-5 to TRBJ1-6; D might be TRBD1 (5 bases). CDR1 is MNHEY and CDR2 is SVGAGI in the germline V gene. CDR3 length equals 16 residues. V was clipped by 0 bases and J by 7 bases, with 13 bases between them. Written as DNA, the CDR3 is TGTGCCAGCAGTTACTCGGCAGGGATTACGAATTCACCCCTCCACTTT. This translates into CASSYSAGITNSPLHF.

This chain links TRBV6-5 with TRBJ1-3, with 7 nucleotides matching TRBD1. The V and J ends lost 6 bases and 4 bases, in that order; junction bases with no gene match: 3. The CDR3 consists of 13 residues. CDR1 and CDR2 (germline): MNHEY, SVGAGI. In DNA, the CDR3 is TGTGCCAGCAGGTGGACAGGCGGAAACACCATATATTTT. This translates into CASRWTGGNTIYF.

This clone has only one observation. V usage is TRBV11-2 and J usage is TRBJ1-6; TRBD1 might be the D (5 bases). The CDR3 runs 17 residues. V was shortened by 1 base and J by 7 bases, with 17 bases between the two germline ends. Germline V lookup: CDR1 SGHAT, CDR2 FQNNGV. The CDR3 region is CASSLGRPGLWNSPLHF. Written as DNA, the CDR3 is TGTGCCAGCAGCTTAGGTCGTCCGGGGCTGTGGAATTCACCCCTCCACTTT. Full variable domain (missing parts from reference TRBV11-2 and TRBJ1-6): EAGVAQSPRYKIIEKRQSVAFWCNPISGHATLYWYQQILGQGPKLLIQFQNNGVVDDSQLPKDRFSAERLKGVDSTLKIQPAKLEDSAVYLCASSLGRPGLWNSPLHFGNGTRLTVT.

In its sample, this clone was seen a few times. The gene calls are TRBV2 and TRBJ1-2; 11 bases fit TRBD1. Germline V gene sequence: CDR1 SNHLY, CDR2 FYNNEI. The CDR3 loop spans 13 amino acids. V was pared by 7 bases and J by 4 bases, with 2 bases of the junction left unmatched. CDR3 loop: CASNGQGAYGYTF. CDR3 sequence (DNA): TGTGCCAGCAACGGACAGGGGGCCTATGGCTACACCTTC.

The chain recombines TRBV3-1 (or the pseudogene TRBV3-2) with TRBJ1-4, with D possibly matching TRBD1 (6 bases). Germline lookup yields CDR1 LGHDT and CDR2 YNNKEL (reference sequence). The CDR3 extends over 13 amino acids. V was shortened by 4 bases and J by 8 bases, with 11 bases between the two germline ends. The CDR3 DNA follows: TGTGCCAGCAGCCGACAGACAGGAGAAAAACTGTTTTTT. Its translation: CASSRQTGEKLFF.

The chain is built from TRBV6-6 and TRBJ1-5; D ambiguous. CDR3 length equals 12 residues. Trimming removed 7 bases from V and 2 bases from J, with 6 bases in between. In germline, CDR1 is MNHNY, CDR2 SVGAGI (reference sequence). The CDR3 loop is CASTWGNQPQHF. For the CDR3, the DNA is TGTGCCAGCACGTGGGGCAATCAGCCCCAGCATTTT.

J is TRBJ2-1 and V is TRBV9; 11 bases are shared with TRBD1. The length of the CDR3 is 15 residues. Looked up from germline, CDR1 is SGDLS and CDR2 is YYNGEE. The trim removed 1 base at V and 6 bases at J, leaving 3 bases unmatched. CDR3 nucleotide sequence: TGTGCCAGCAGCGTATCCGGGACAGGGGGCAATGAGCAGTTCTTC. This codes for CASSVSGTGGNEQFF.

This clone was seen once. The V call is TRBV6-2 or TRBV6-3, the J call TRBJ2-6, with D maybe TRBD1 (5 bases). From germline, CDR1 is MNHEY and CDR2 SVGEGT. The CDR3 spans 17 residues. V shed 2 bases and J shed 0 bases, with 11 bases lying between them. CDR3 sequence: CASSYLLGDSGANVLTF. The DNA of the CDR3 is TGTGCCAGCAGTTACCTCTTAGGGGACTCTGGGGCCAACGTCCTGACTTTC.

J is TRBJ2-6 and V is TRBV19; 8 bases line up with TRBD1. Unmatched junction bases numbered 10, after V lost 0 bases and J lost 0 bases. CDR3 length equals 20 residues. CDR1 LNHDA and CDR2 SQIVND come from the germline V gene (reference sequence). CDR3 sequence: CASSIDRRTGSISGANVLTF. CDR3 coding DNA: TGTGCCAGTAGTATAGACCGCCGGACAGGGAGCATCTCTGGGGCCAACGTCCTGACTTTC.

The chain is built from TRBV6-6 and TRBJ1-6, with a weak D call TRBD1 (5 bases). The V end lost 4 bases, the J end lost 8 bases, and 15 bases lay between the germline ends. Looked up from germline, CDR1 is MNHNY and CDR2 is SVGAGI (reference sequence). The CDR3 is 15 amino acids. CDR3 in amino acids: CASSLPGLRDSPLHF. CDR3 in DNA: TGTGCCAGCAGTTTACCGGGGCTGCGGGATTCACCCCTCCACTTT.